This T cell receptor beta chain is drawn from a study of PD-L1 blockade in urothelial cancer. Study findings and constraints: Tumor-associated clones in the blood of durable-benefit patients grew more at 3 weeks.

CDR1 SGHRS and CDR2 YFSETQ come from the germline V gene. Trimming removed 1 base at V and 7 bases at J, with 9 bases between. CDR3 size: 13 residues. Comment on this clone: Its antigen is as yet unknown.

Only in-frame clones appear in the TCRdb table, and some are missing; sequencing was by immunoSEQ multiplex PCR. The sample consists of 65,000 to 80,000 clones, approximately 87% of them appearing once. The time point here: pretreatment peripheral blood. Urothelial carcinoma affected the patients, and it was locally advanced or metastatic. The sequence derives from a man aged 65 to 85 with urothelial cancer. The chain combines TRBV5-1 with TRBJ2-1, with TRBD1 as a possible D gene (5 bases). Sequenced material: PBMCs, taken around atezolizumab (anti-PD-L1) treatment. This chain's CDR3 is CASSLNRQNEQFF. The CDR3 DNA sequence: TGCGCCAGCAGCTTGAACAGACAGAATGAGCAGTTCTTC.